The source of this T cell receptor (beta chain) is a study of read filtering for tumor transcriptome and immune sequencing. Looking at the study overall: The cohort had approximately 16 men and 14 women aged about 45 to 80, mean about 67 years. Revised staging placed fewer than ten patients in R-ISS I, some 17 in II, more than five in III.

Germline V gene lookup returns CDR1 MNHEY and CDR2 SVGEGT. V dropped 8 bases and J dropped 7; count of bases not matched to a gene: 12. This CDR3 contains 15 residues. General observations from the study: RNA-seq captured clonotypes less deeply and reliably than IR-seq.

This clonotype occurred many times. Its target is unknown. This library used roughly 400 ng RNA and molecular barcoded adaptors spanning alpha/delta and beta/gamma chains. TCRdb reanalysed the reads using MiXCR and keeps one entry per CDR3 protein. This repertoire shows 100,000 to 150,000 distinct CDR3 sequences, about 13% found once; its top ten account for roughly 7.6%. The chain uses TRBV6-2 or TRBV6-3 and TRBJ2-1; 9 bases fit TRBD2. The specimen sequenced was a population of CD138-negative cells sorted from bone marrow. The sequence was collected from a donor at least 40 years old with multiple myeloma. The CDR3 loop reads CASSQRVAGDNEQFF. CDR3 bases: TGTGCCAGCTCCCAAAGGGTAGCGGGAGATAATGAGCAGTTCTTC.